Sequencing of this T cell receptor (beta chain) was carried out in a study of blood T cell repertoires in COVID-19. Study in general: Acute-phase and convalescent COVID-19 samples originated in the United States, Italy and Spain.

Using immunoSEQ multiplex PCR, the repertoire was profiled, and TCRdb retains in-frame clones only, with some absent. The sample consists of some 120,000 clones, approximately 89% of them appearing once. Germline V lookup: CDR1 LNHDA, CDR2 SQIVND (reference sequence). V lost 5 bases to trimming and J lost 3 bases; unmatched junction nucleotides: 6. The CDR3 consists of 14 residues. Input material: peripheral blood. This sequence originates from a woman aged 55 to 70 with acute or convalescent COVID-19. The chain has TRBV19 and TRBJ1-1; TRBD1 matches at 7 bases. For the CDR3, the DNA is TGTGCCAGTAGTTCGACAGGGACGGACACTGAAGCTTTCTTT. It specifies CASSSTGTDTEAFF.